The T cell receptor beta chain described here comes from a study of blood T cell repertoires in COVID-19. Study-wide context: Samples of COVID-19 (acute and convalescent) were obtained from the United States, Italy and Spain. PBMCs, B-cell-depleted T cells, or T cells were the source of the cDNA or gDNA that made up the material.

This clone was found a few times. V lost 3 bases to trimming and J lost 3 bases; unmatched junction nucleotides: 5. Germline CDR1 is ENHRY and CDR2 is SYGVKD. This CDR3 has 15 residues. This table comes from immunoSEQ multiplex PCR, and its TCRdb copy is limited to in-frame clones, with some not included. The sample carries 200,000 to 250,000 clones, 84% recorded once. The V call is TRBV10-3, the J call TRBJ1-5; 7 bases align to TRBD1. The receptor was isolated from a woman of 80 years or more with active or convalescent COVID-19. The specimen was peripheral blood. The CDR3 DNA reads TGTGCCATCAGTGATCTCGGGACAGTCAATCAGCCCCAGCATTTT. Translated, it gives CAISDLGTVNQPQHF.